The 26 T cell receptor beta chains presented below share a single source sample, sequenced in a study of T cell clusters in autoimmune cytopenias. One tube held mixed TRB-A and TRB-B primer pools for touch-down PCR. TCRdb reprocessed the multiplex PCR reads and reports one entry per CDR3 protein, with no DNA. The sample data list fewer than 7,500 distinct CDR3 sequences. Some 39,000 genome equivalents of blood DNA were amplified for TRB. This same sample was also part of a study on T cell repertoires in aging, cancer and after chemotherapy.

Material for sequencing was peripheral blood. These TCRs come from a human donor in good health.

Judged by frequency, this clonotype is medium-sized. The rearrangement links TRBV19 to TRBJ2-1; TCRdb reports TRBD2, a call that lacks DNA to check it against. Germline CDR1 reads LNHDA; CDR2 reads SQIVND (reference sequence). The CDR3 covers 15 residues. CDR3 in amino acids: CASRNIAGGYNEQFF.

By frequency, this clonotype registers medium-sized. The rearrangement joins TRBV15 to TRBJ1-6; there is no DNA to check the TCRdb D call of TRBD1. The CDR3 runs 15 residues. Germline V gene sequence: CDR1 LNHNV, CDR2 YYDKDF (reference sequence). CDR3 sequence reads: CATSRLQGRYSPLHF.

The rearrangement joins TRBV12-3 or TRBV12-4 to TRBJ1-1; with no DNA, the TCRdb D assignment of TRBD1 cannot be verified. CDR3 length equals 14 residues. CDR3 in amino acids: CASSIDRRQTEAFF.

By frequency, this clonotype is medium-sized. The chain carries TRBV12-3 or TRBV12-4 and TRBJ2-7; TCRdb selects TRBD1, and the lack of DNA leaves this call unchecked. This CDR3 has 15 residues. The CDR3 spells CASSMGGTGSYEQYF.

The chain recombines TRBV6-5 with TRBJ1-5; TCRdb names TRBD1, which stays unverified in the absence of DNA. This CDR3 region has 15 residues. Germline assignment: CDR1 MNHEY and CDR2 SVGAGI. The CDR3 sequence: CASSYTRQGNQPQHF.

CDR3 residues: CASNPGPIYGYTF. The chain couples TRBV19 to TRBJ1-2; checking the TCRdb D call of TRBD1 is not possible without DNA. CDR1 is LNHDA, CDR2 SQIVND, per germline (reference sequence). The CDR3 spans 13 residues.

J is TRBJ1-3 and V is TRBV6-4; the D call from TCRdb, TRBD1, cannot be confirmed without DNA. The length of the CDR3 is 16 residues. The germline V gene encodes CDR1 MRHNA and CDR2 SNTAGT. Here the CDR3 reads CASRQTGGFSGNTIYF.

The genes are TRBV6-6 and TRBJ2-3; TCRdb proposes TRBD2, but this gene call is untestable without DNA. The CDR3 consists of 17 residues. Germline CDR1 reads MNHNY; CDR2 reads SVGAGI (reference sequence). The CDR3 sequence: CASSYSPAGGGTDTQYF.

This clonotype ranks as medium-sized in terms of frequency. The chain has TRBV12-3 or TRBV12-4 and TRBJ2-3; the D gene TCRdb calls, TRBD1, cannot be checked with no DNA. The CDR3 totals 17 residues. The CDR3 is CASSRQVGGPSTDTQYF.

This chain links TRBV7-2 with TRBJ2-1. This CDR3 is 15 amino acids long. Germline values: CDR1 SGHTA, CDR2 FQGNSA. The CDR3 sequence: CASSLEGRFYNEQFF.

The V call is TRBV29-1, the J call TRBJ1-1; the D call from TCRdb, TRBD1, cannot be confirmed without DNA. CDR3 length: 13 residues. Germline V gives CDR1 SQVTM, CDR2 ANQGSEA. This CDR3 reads CSVVQGGGTEAFF.

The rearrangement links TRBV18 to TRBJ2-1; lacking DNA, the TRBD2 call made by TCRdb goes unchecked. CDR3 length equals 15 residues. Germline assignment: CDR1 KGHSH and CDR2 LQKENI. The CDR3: CASSPGTHLYNEQFF.

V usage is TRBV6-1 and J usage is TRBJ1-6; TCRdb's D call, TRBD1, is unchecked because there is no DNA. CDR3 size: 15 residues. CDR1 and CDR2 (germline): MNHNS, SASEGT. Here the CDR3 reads CASSELGRGYSPLHF.

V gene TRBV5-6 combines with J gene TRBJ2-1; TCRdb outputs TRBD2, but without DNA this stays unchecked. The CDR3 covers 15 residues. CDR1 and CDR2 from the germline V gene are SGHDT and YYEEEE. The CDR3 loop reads CASSQNSGQYNEQFF.

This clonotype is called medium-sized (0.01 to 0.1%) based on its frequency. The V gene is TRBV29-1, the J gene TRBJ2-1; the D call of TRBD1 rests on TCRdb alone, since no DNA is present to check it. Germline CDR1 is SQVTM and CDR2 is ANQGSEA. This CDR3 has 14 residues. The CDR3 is CSGSSIRGSNEQFF.

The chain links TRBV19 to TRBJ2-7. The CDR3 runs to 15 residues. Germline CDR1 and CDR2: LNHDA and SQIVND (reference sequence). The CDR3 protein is CASRFDRRGLYEQYF.

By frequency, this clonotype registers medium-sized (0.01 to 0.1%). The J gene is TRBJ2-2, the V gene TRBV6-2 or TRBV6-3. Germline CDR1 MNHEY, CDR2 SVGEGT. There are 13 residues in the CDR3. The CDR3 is CASSYLDTGELFF.

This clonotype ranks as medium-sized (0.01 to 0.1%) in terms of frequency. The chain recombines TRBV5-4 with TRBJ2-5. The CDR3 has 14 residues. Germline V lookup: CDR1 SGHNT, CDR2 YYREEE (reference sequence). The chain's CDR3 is CASSLDHSGGTQYF.

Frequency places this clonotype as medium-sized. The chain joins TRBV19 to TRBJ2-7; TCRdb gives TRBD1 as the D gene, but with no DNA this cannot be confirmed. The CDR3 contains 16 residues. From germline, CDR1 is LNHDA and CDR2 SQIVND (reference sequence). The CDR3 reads CASSMNQGRGTYEQYF. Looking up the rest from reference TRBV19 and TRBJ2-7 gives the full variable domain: DGGITQSPKYLFRKEGQNVTLSCEQNLNHDAMYWYRQDPGQGLRLIYYSQIVNDFQKGDIAEGYSVSREKKESFPLTVTSAQKNPTAFYLCASSMNQGRGTYEQYFGPGTRLTVT.

The CDR3 region is CASSHGTGSEQYF. The chain carries TRBV18 and TRBJ2-7; the TCRdb D gene call, TRBD1, has no DNA to confirm it. Germline V gene lookup returns CDR1 KGHSH and CDR2 LQKENI. The CDR3 totals 13 residues.

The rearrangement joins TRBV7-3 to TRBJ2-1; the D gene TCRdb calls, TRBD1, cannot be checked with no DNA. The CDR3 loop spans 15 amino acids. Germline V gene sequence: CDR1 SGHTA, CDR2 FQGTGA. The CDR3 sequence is CASSFGTGGRNEQFF. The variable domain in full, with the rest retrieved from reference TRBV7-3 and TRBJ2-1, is GAGVSQTPSNKVTEKGKYVELRCDPISGHTALYWYRQSLGQGPEFLIYFQGTGAADDSGLPNDRFFAVRPEGSVSTLKIQRTERGDSAVYLCASSFGTGGRNEQFFGPGTRLTVL.

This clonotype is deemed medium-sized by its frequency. The CDR3 region is CASSLVGASDGHTDTQYF. The gene calls are TRBV7-6 and TRBJ2-3; TCRdb's assignment of TRBD1 cannot be checked, as there is no DNA. There are 18 residues in the CDR3. CDR1 and CDR2 from the germline V gene are SGHVS and FNYEAQ.

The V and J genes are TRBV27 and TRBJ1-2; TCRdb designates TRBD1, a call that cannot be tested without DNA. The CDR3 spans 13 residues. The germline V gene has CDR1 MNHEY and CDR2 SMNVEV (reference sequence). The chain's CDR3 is CASSPGQSYGYTF.

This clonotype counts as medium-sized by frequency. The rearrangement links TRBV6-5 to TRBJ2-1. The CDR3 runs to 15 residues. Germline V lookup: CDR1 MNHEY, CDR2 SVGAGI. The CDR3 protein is CASSYSSTRSNEQFF.

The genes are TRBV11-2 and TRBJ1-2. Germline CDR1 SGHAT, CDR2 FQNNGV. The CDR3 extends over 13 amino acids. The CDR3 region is CASSLEYPRGYTF.

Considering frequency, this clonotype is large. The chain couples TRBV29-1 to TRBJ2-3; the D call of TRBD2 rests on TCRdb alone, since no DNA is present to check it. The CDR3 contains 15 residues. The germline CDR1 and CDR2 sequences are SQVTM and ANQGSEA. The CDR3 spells CSVLGLAASTDTQYF.